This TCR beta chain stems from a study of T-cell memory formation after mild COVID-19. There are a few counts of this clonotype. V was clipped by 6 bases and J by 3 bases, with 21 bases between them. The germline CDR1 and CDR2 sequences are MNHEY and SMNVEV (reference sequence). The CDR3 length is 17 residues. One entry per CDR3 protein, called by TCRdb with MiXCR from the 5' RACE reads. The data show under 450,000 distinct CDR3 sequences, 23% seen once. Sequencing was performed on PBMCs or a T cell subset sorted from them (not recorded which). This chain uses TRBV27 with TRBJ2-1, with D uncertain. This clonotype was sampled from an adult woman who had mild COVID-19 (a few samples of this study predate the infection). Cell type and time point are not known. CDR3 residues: CASSPTRLSHNYNEQFF. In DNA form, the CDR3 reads TGTGCCAGCAGCCCCACTCGGCTGTCACACAACTACAATGAGCAGTTCTTC.